The next 19 T cell receptor beta chains were all read from a single sample in a study of blood T cell repertoires in COVID-19. Clones were sequenced by immunoSEQ multiplex PCR, and TCRdb holds only the in-frame ones, with some missing. The data contain hundreds of thousands of clones, more than 85% of them singletons. The sample taken for sequencing was PBMCs or T cells enriched from blood (not recorded which). The source of these receptors is a man in his forties who had recovered from COVID-19.

The chain carries TRBV27 and TRBJ2-7, with TRBD2 matching over 8 bases. The CDR3 totals 16 residues. J was trimmed by 0 bases and V by 3 bases; bases with no gene match: 7. The germline CDR1 and CDR2 sequences are MNHEY and SMNVEV (reference sequence). CDR3 in DNA: TGTGCCAGCAGTTTCCGCGGGGGGTCTTACTCCTACGAGCAGTACTTC. The encoded protein is CASSFRGGSYSYEQYF.

The V call is TRBV7-9, the J call TRBJ1-1; D unclear. The CDR3 is 11 amino acids. The germline gives CDR1 SEHNR, CDR2 FQNEAQ (reference sequence). V was cut by 4 bases and J by 5 bases, with 5 bases left in between. The CDR3 sequence is CASSSRTEAFF. For the CDR3, the DNA is TGTGCCAGCAGCTCCAGAACTGAAGCTTTCTTT.

Turning to this clone: At the DNA level, this CDR3 is encoded by other sequences in the same sample as well. This chain connects TRBV5-1 to TRBJ1-1, with a weak D call TRBD1 (5 bases). V gave up 4 bases and J gave up 1 base, with 8 bases separating them. CDR1 SGHRS and CDR2 YFSETQ come from the germline V gene. CDR3 length: 13 amino acids. Here the CDR3 reads CASSLDRNTEAFF. The CDR3 nucleotides are TGCGCCAGCAGCCTAGACAGGAACACTGAAGCTTTCTTT.

The CDR3 DNA sequence: TGTGCCAGCAGTTTTGCTCTGGCCAAAAATCAGCCCCAGCATTTT. Residues: CASSFALAKNQPQHF. The V gene is TRBV28, the J gene TRBJ1-5; no definite D call. This CDR3 comprises 15 residues. CDR1 is MDHEN, CDR2 SYDVKM, per germline. Trimming cost V 3 bases and J 4 bases, with 13 bases left between them.

V is TRBV18 and J is TRBJ1-1; D is unclear. CDR3 size: 14 residues. Germline loops: CDR1 KGHSH, CDR2 LQKENI. V was trimmed by 4 bases and J by 2 bases, leaving 11 bases between them. The CDR3 bases are TGTGCCAGCTCACTGCGGGCCCCCAACACTGAAGCTTTCTTT. Amino acids: CASSLRAPNTEAFF.

This clone was seen just once. J is TRBJ2-7 and V is TRBV6-5, with TRBD2 identical over 10 bases. Germline V gives CDR1 MNHEY, CDR2 SVGAGI. The junction had 4 bases not matched to a gene; V was cut back by 4 bases and J by 1 base. This CDR3 is built from 15 residues. CDR3 nucleotides: TGTGCCAGCAGTTTTCTAGCGGGAGTTTCCTACGAGCAGTACTTC. It specifies CASSFLAGVSYEQYF.

The chain has TRBV27 and TRBJ2-3; D might be TRBD2 (6 bases). Germline assignment: CDR1 MNHEY and CDR2 SMNVEV (reference sequence). The CDR3 contains 14 residues. The ends were cut back, 7 bases at V and 3 bases at J, with 14 bases in the middle. The CDR3 nucleotides are TGTGCCAGCACCCCGGGACTGACAACAGATACGCAGTATTTT. This sequence encodes CASTPGLTTDTQYF.

The chain combines TRBV5-4 with TRBJ2-7; the match to TRBD1 covers 7 bases. There are 14 residues in the CDR3. Germline lookup yields CDR1 SGHNT and CDR2 YYREEE (reference sequence). V dropped 4 bases and J dropped 5; count of bases not matched to a gene: 9. CDR3 nucleotide sequence: TGTGCCAGCAGCCAGACGGGACAGTTAAACGAGCAGTACTTC. It encodes CASSQTGQLNEQYF.

The V and J genes are TRBV6-5 and TRBJ2-3, with 10 bases lining up with TRBD2. The CDR3 has 14 residues. With 7 bases clipped from V and 1 base from J, the junction kept 2 bases outside the gene matches. CDR1 and CDR2 from the germline V gene are MNHEY and SVGAGI. The CDR3 region is CASKTSGGTDTQYF. The CDR3, as DNA: TGTGCCAGCAAAACTAGCGGGGGCACAGATACGCAGTATTTT.

The V call is TRBV19, the J call TRBJ1-4; the D gene is possibly TRBD1 (6 bases). CDR1 and CDR2 (germline): LNHDA, SQIVND (reference sequence). The V end was cut by 5 bases, the J end by 4 bases, with 11 bases between. This CDR3 comprises 14 residues. This CDR3 reads CASSFGQNNEKLFF. The CDR3 DNA sequence: TGTGCCAGTAGTTTCGGACAGAATAATGAAAAACTGTTTTTT. The full variable domain, rest sourced from reference TRBV19 and TRBJ1-4, is DGGITQSPKYLFRKEGQNVTLSCEQNLNHDAMYWYRQDPGQGLRLIYYSQIVNDFQKGDIAEGYSVSREKKESFPLTVTSAQKNPTAFYLCASSFGQNNEKLFFGSGTQLSVL.

In the case of this clone: The sample carries other DNA sequences with the same CDR3. The chain uses TRBV27 and TRBJ1-2; the D is unclear. This CDR3 region has 13 residues. Per germline, CDR1 MNHEY and CDR2 SMNVEV (reference sequence). The germline V and J ends were trimmed by 2 bases and 1 base, with 5 bases remaining between them. The CDR3 region is CASSLGGNYGYTF. CDR3 bases: TGTGCCAGCAGTTTAGGCGGTAACTATGGCTACACCTTC.

The rearrangement joins TRBV28 to TRBJ1-5; D possibly corresponds to TRBD1 (6 bases). Per the germline V gene, CDR1 is MDHEN and CDR2 is SYDVKM. V lost 3 bases and J lost 8, with 17 bases in between. This CDR3 is built from 15 residues. Here the CDR3 DNA reads TGTGCCAGCAGTTTTGGGCAGGGGAGCGTAGAGCCCCAGCATTTT. This sequence encodes CASSFGQGSVEPQHF.

This rearrangement joins TRBV29-1 to TRBJ1-5; D uncertain. Trimming pared 7 bases from V and 0 bases from J, leaving 13 bases between. The germline V gene encodes CDR1 SQVTM and CDR2 ANQGSEA. The CDR3 covers 14 residues. Here the CDR3 DNA reads TGCAGCGCCCAACTCGCTAATAGCAATCAGCCCCAGCATTTT. Protein: CSAQLANSNQPQHF.

The rearrangement links TRBV19 to TRBJ2-3, with D perhaps matching TRBD1 (5 bases). Germline V CDR1 and CDR2: LNHDA, SQIVND (reference sequence). CDR3 size: 16 residues. V shed 7 bases and J shed 0 bases, with 17 bases lying between them. The chain's CDR3 is CASTYETDSSTDTQYF. The DNA for the CDR3 is TGTGCCAGTACCTATGAGACAGATTCAAGCACAGATACGCAGTATTTT.

This chain uses TRBV4-1 with TRBJ2-2, with D possibly matching TRBD2 (8 bases). The germline V gene encodes CDR1 MGHRA and CDR2 YSYEKL. The V and J ends lost 5 bases and 7 bases respectively, with 20 bases between them. The CDR3 has 16 amino acids. CDR3 sequence (DNA): TGCGCCAGCAGCGACAGGGTAGCGGGATACGTCGGGGAGCTGTTTTTT. Amino acids: CASSDRVAGYVGELFF.

The chain couples TRBV3-1 (or the pseudogene TRBV3-2) to TRBJ1-5, with unresolved D. This CDR3 is built from 14 residues. V was clipped by 0 bases and J by 7 bases, with 10 bases between them. The V gene's germline CDR1 is LGHDT and CDR2 YNNKEL (reference sequence). The CDR3 region has the DNA TGTGCCAGCAGCCAAGACTTGTCAGTCCAGCCCCAGCATTTT. Translating it yields CASSQDLSVQPQHF.

The chain links TRBV30 to TRBJ1-2, with 10 positions matching TRBD1. J gave up 6 bases and V 0 bases, and 4 bases lay outside the gene matches. The CDR3 extends over 14 amino acids. The germline gives CDR1 GTSNPN, CDR2 SVGIG (reference sequence). The CDR3: CAWSVPGQGNGYTF. CDR3 nucleotides: TGTGCCTGGAGTGTCCCGGGACAGGGGAATGGCTACACCTTC.

This rearrangement joins TRBV9 to TRBJ2-2, with TRBD2 identical over 9 bases. The CDR3 runs to 15 residues. Germline CDR1 reads SGDLS; CDR2 reads YYNGEE. V dropped 3 bases and J dropped 1; count of bases not matched to a gene: 1. The CDR3 spells CASSDSGGNTGELFF. In nucleotides, the CDR3 is TGTGCCAGCAGCGATAGCGGGGGGAACACCGGGGAGCTGTTTTTT.

A single count supports this clone. This sequence joins TRBV19 and TRBJ2-7; D is possibly TRBD2 (5 bases). V lost 6 bases and J 3 bases, leaving 18 bases between the germline ends. Germline CDR1 reads LNHDA; CDR2 reads SQIVND (reference sequence). This CDR3 comprises 15 residues. The CDR3 region has the DNA TGTGCCAGTAGAACCCGGGCCGGGGTAGGCTACGAGCAGTACTTC. Residues: CASRTRAGVGYEQYF.